A selection of T cell receptor beta chains follows, all from one sample in a study of T cells after yellow fever vaccination. Using its own MiXCR run on the 5' RACE reads, TCRdb lists one record per CDR3 protein. The data show 450,000 to 650,000 distinct CDR3 sequences, 13% seen once. The material was PBMCs, obtained on the day of the yellow fever booster vaccination. These receptors all come from a man aged 30-40 years who received the YFV17D yellow fever vaccine. Each CDR3 is given with its conserved first and last residue. Fields, in order: J gene, clone size, V gene, D gene, CDR3 protein, CDR3 DNA. The D gene is left open where the match is weak. Part of the rows lack a size; the others show once, few, many or a class for expanded clones.

TRBJ1-1	.	TRBV27	.	CASRPMRGLNNEAFF	TGTGCCAGCAGGCCCATGAGAGGACTGAACAATGAAGCTTTCTTT
TRBJ2-3	few	TRBV11-2	TRBD2	CASSLVYPSGSWTDTQYF	TGTGCCAGCAGCTTAGTTTATCCTAGCGGGAGTTGGACAGATACGCAGTATTTT
TRBJ1-5	.	TRBV6-1	TRBD1	CASSRTGGLGQPQHF	TGTGCCAGCAGTCGGACAGGGGGCTTGGGTCAGCCCCAGCATTTT
TRBJ2-1	few	TRBV7-9	.	CASSLAEPPLNEQFF	TGTGCCAGCAGCTTAGCGGAGCCTCCTCTCAATGAGCAGTTCTTC
TRBJ1-1	few	TRBV7-2	.	CASSLAGTF	TGTGCCAGCAGCTTAGCGGGGACTTTT
TRBJ2-3	.	TRBV7-2	.	CASSADSTDTQYF	TGTGCCAGCAGCGCGGACAGTACAGATACGCAGTATTTT
TRBJ2-7	few	TRBV4-2	TRBD1	CASSQEGQGASYEQYF	TGTGCCAGCAGCCAAGAGGGACAGGGGGCTTCCTACGAGCAGTACTTC
TRBJ2-7	few	TRBV19	TRBD2	CASSNGLAGIYEQYF	TGTGCCAGTAGCAATGGACTAGCGGGAATCTACGAGCAGTACTTC
TRBJ2-6	few	TRBV20-1	TRBD2	CSVASGSSGANVLTF	TGCAGTGTAGCTAGCGGAAGCTCTGGGGCCAACGTCCTGACTTTC
TRBJ2-3	many	TRBV6-4	TRBD2	CASSEREGTDTQYF	TGTGCCAGCAGCGAGCGGGAGGGCACAGATACGCAGTATTTT
TRBJ2-5	few	TRBV14	.	CASSQGLFGTQYF	TGTGCCAGCAGCCAGGGACTGTTTGGGACCCAGTACTTC
TRBJ2-3	few	TRBV12-3/TRBV12-4	.	CASSPSVGGSGTDTQYF	TGTGCCAGCAGTCCTAGTGTGGGCGGGTCCGGCACAGATACGCAGTATTTT
TRBJ1-2	few	TRBV12-3/TRBV12-4	TRBD1	CASSLSGQGGGYTF	TGTGCCAGCAGTTTATCGGGACAGGGTGGTGGCTACACCTTC
TRBJ2-7	.	TRBV12-3/TRBV12-4	TRBD1	CASRAGGDREQYF	TGTGCCAGCAGGGCGGGTGGGGACAGGGAGCAGTACTTC
TRBJ2-5	.	TRBV15	.	CATSRDLPLKETQYF	TGTGCCACCAGCAGAGATCTACCATTAAAGGAGACCCAGTACTTC
TRBJ2-1	few	TRBV29-1	.	CSAPGGSFYNEQFF	TGCAGCGCCCCAGGAGGATCCTTTTACAATGAGCAGTTCTTC
TRBJ1-1	few	TRBV10-3	TRBD1	CAIRATGGTEAFF	TGTGCCATCAGGGCGACAGGGGGGACTGAAGCTTTCTTT
TRBJ2-7	few	TRBV29-1	TRBD1	CSVGTGEYEQYF	TGCAGCGTTGGGACAGGGGAGTACGAGCAGTACTTC
TRBJ2-5	few	TRBV4-3	TRBD1	CASSRGQGARETQYF	TGCGCCAGCAGCCGAGGACAGGGGGCGCGTGAGACCCAGTACTTC
TRBJ2-7	.	TRBV5-1	TRBD2	CASRSGRGSWHF	TGCGCCAGTCGAAGCGGGAGGGGTTCTTGGCACTTC
TRBJ2-7	few	TRBV3-1	TRBD2	CASSPNWRGRVPYEQYF	TGTGCCAGCAGCCCCAACTGGCGCGGGAGGGTCCCCTACGAGCAGTACTTC
TRBJ1-2	many	TRBV5-5	.	CASSVAGSGGYTF	TGTGCCAGCAGCGTGGCCGGGAGCGGGGGCTACACCTTC
TRBJ1-1	few	TRBV5-1	.	CASSLVPGRYTEAFF	TGCGCCAGCAGCTTGGTTCCGGGGAGGTACACTGAAGCTTTCTTT
TRBJ1-1	.	TRBV28	.	CASSLRQVVTEAFF	TGTGCCAGCAGTTTGCGACAGGTCGTAACTGAAGCTTTCTTT
TRBJ2-1	few	TRBV10-3	TRBD2	CAITQREGSNEQFF	TGTGCCATCACCCAGCGGGAGGGCAGTAATGAGCAGTTCTTC
TRBJ2-7	.	TRBV29-1	TRBD2	CSVSSGGTEQYF	TGCAGCGTTTCCTCGGGGGGTACCGAGCAGTACTTC
TRBJ2-7	many	TRBV7-9	TRBD1	CASSSRDRASYEQYF	TGTGCCAGCAGCTCCCGGGACAGGGCTTCCTACGAGCAGTACTTC
TRBJ2-5	few	TRBV20-1	.	CSARDLGGVLETQYF	TGCAGTGCTAGAGATCTTGGGGGAGTTTTGGAGACCCAGTACTTC
TRBJ1-2	.	TRBV29-1	.	CSVEVQQNSYGYTF	TGCAGCGTTGAAGTTCAACAGAACAGCTATGGCTACACCTTC
TRBJ2-3	.	TRBV29-1	.	CSVAQSTSTDTQYF	TGCAGCGTTGCTCAGAGTACTAGCACAGATACGCAGTATTTT
TRBJ2-3	few	TRBV5-6	TRBD2	CASSPWTSGKDTQYF	TGTGCCAGCAGCCCGTGGACTAGCGGGAAAGATACGCAGTATTTT
TRBJ1-6	few	TRBV20-1	.	CSARSSGRASPLHF	TGCAGTGCTAGATCCTCGGGACGGGCCTCACCCCTCCACTTT
TRBJ2-1	.	TRBV29-1	TRBD1	CSVDRGWF	TGCAGCGTCGACAGGGGTTGGTTC
TRBJ2-1	few	TRBV12-3/TRBV12-4	.	CASSPEDREQFF	TGTGCCAGCAGTCCCGAGGACCGGGAGCAGTTCTTC
TRBJ1-2	few	TRBV20-1	.	CSAPGAGNFYTF	TGCAGTGCTCCGGGCGCGGGGAATTTTTACACCTTC
TRBJ2-7	.	TRBV5-5	.	CASSFPSEEQYF	TGTGCCAGCAGCTTTCCCTCGGAGGAGCAGTACTTC
TRBJ2-2	.	TRBV10-2	.	CASTEVIGELFF	TGCGCCAGCACCGAAGTAATCGGGGAGCTGTTTTTT